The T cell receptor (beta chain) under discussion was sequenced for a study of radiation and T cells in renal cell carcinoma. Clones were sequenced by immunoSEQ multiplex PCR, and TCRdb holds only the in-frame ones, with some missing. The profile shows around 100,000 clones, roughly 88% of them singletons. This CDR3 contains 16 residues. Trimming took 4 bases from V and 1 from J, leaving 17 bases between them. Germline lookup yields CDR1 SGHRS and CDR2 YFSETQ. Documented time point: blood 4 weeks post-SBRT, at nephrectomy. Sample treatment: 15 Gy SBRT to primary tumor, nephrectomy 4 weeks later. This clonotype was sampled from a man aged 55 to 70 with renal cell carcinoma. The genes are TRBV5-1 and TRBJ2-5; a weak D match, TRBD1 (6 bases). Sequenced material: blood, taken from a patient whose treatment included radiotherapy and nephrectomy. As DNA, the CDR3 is TGCGCCAGCAGCCCCCCTTTGCAGGGGCCCCAAGAGACCCAGTACTTC. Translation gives CASSPPLQGPQETQYF.